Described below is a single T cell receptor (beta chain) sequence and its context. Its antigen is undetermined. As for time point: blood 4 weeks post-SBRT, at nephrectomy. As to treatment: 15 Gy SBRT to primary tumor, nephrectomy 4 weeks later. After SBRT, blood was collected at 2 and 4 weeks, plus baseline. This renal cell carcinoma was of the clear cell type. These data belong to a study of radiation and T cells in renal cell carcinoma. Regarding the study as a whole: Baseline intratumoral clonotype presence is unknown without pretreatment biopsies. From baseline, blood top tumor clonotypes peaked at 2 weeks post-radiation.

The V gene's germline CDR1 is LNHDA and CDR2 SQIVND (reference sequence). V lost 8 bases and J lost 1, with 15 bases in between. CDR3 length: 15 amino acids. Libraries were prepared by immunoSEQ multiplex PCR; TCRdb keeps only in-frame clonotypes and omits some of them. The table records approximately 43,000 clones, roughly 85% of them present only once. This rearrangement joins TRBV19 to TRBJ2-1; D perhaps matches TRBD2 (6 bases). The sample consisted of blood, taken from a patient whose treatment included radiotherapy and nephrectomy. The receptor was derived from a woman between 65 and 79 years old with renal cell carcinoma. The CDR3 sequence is CASSSRSGSYNEQFF. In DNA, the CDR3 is TGTGCCAGTTCGTCCCGTAGCGGATCCTACAATGAGCAGTTCTTC.